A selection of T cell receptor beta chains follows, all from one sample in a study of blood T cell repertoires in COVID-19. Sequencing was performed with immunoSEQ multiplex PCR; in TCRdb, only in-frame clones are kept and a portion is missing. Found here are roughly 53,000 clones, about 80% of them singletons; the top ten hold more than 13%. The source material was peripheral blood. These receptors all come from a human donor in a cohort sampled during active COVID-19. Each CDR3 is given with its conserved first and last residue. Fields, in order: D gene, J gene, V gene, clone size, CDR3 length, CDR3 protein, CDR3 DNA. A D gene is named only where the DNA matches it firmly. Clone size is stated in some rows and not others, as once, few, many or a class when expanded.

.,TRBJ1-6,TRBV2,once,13,CASTSSYNSPLHF,TGTGCCAGCACCAGCTCCTATAATTCACCCCTCCACTTT
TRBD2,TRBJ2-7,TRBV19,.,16,CASRGLGGGLSYEQYF,TGTGCCAGTAGAGGTTTGGGGGGGGGACTTTCCTACGAGCAGTACTTC
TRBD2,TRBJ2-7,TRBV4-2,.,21,CASSQESGRGESSGISYEQYF,TGTGCCAGCAGCCAAGAAAGCGGCAGGGGTGAGTCTAGCGGGATCTCCTACGAGCAGTACTTC
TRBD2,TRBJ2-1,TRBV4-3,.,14,CASSQDWGGAPTFF,TGCGCCAGCAGCCAAGATTGGGGGGGAGCACCTACGTTCTTC
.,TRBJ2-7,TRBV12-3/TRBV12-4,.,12,CASTSSGYEQYF,TGTGCCAGCACCAGTAGCGGCTACGAGCAGTACTTC
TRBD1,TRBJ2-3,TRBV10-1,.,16,CASTPSGQGAGDTQYF,TGCGCCAGCACGCCTTCGGGACAGGGGGCAGGAGATACGCAGTATTTT
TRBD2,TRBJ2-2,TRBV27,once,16,CASRFSGGLNTGELFF,TGTGCCAGCCGTTTTAGCGGGGGCTTGAACACCGGGGAGCTGTTTTTT
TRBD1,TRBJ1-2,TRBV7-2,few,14,CASSSGQEVYGYTF,TGTGCCAGCAGCTCGGGACAGGAGGTCTATGGCTACACCTTC
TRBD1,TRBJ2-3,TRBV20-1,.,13,CSASVNRGHTQYF,TGCAGTGCTAGTGTTAACAGGGGCCATACGCAGTATTTT
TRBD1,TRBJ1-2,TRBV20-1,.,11,CSKRQGDGYTF,TGCAGTAAGAGACAGGGGGATGGCTACACCTTC
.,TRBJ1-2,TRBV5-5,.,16,CASSPAIGVGNYGYTF,TGTGCCAGCAGCCCGGCTATCGGGGTTGGGAACTATGGCTACACCTTC
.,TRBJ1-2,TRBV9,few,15,CASSEQVRGNYGYTF,TGTGCCAGCAGTGAGCAGGTCAGGGGTAACTATGGCTACACCTTC
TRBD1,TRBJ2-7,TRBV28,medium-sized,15,CASSSGQVTTGEQYF,TGTGCCAGCAGTTCGGGACAGGTTACAACTGGCGAGCAGTACTTC
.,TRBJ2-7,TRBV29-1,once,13,CSSQWREGAEQYF,TGCAGCTCTCAGTGGAGGGAAGGGGCCGAGCAGTACTTC
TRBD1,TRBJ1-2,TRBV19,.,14,CASSIAATGRDYTF,TGTGCCAGTAGTATAGCGGCGACAGGGCGAGACTACACCTTC
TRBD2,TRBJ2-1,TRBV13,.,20,CASSSGLAGELPIIYNEQFF,TGTGCCAGCAGCTCTGGACTAGCGGGAGAACTACCGATTATTTACAATGAGCAGTTCTTC
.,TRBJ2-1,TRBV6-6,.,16,CASRPFEGGAANEQFF,TGTGCCAGCAGGCCCTTTGAGGGGGGGGCCGCAAATGAGCAGTTCTTC
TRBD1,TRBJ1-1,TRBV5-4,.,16,CASSSGQTTLNTEAFF,TGTGCCAGCAGCTCGGGACAGACGACCTTGAACACTGAAGCTTTCTTT